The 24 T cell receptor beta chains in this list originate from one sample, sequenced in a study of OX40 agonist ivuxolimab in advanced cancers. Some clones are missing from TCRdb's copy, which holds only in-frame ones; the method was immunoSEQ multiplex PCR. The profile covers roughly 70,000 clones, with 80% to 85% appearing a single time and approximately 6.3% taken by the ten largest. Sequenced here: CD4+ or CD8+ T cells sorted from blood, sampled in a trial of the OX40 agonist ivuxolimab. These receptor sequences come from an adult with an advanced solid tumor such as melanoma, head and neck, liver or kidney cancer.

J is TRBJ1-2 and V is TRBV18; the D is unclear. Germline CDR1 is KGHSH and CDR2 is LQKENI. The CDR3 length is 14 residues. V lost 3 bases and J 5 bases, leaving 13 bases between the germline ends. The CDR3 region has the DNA TGTGCCAGCTCACCCCGAAGAGATTCTTATGGCTACACCTTC. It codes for CASSPRRDSYGYTF.

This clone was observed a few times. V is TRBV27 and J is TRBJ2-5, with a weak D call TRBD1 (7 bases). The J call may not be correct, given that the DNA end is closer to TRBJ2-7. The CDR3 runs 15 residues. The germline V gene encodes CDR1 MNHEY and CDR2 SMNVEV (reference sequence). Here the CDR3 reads CASKWLAGGTYEQYF. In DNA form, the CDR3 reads TGTGCCAGCAAATGGCTTGCAGGGGGGACCTACGAGCAGTACTTC.

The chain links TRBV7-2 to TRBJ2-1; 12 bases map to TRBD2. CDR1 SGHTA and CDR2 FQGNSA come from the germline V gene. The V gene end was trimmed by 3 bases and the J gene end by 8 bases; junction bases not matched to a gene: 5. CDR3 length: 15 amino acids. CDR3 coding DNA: TGTGCCAGCAGCTTGGCTAGCGGGGGGGCAGATGAGCAGTTCTTC. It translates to CASSLASGGADEQFF. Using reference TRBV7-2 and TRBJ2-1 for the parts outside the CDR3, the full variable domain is GAGVSQSPSNKVTEKGKDVELRCDPISGHTALYWYRQSLGQGLEFLIYFQGNSAPDKSGLPSDRFSAERTGGSVSTLTIQRTQQEDSAVYLCASSLASGGADEQFFGPGTRLTVL.

The CDR3 nucleotides read TGTGCCAGCAGTGGAACGGGGTTGGGTATACCTGAAGCTTTCTTT. Amino acids: CASSGTGLGIPEAFF. This chain joins TRBV27 and TRBJ1-1, with no clear D. The germline V and J ends were trimmed by 5 bases and 6 bases, with 19 bases remaining between them. This CDR3 has 15 amino acids. In germline, CDR1 is MNHEY, CDR2 SMNVEV (reference sequence).

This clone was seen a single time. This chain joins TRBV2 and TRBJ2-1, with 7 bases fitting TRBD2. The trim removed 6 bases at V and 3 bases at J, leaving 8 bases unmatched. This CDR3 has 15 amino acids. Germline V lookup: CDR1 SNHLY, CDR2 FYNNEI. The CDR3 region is CASRQLALVYNEQFF. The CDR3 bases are TGTGCCAGCAGACAACTAGCGTTGGTCTACAATGAGCAGTTCTTC.

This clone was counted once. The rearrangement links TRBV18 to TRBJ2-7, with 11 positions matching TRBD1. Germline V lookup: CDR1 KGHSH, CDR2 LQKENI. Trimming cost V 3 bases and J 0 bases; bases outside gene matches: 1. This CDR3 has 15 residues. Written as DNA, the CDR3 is TGTGCCAGCTCACCCGGGACAGGGGGCTCCTACGAGCAGTACTTC. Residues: CASSPGTGGSYEQYF. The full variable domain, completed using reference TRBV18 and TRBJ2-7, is NAGVMQNPRHLVRRRGQEARLRCSPMKGHSHVYWYRQLPEEGLKFMVYLQKENIIDESGMPKERFSAEFPKEGPSILRIQQVVRGDSAAYFCASSPGTGGSYEQYFGPGTRLTVT.

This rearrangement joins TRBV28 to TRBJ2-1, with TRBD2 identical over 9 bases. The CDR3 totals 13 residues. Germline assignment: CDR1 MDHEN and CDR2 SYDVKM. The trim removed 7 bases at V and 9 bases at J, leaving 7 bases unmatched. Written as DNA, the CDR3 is TGTGCCAGCATTGGCGGGAGGGCTGGTGAGCAGTTCTTC. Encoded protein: CASIGGRAGEQFF.

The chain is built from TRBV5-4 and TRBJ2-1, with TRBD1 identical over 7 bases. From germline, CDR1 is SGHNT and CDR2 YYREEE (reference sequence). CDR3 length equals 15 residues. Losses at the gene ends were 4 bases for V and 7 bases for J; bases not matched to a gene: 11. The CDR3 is CASSHKRQGGNEQFF. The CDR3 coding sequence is TGTGCCAGCAGCCACAAAAGACAGGGCGGGAATGAGCAGTTCTTC.

The CDR3 DNA follows: TGTGCCAGCAGCTCGGGACTAGCGGCTTACAATGAGCAGTTCTTC. Protein product: CASSSGLAAYNEQFF. The chain uses TRBV7-3 and TRBJ2-1; 11 bases are a match to TRBD2. The CDR3 has 15 residues. The trim removed 4 bases at V and 4 bases at J, leaving 3 bases unmatched. Germline V lookup: CDR1 SGHTA, CDR2 FQGTGA.

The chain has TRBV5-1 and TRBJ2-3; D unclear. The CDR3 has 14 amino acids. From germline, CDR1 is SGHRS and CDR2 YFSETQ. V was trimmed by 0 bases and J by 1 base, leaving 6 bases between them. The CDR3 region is CASSLADGTDTQYF. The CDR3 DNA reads TGCGCCAGCAGCTTGGCGGACGGCACAGATACGCAGTATTTT. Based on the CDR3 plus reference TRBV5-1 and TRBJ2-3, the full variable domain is KAGVTQTPRYLIKTRGQQVTLSCSPISGHRSVSWYQQTPGQGLQFLFEYFSETQRNKGNFPGRFSGRQFSNSRSEMNVSTLELGDSALYLCASSLADGTDTQYFGPGTRLTVL.

Here the CDR3 reads CASSRPGSNEKLFF. The CDR3 DNA is TGTGCCAGCAGCCGACCCGGCTCAAACGAAAAACTGTTTTTT. The chain carries TRBV7-9 and TRBJ1-4; D unclear. V lost 5 bases and J 8 bases, leaving 15 bases between the germline ends. This CDR3 has 14 residues. Germline CDR1 is SEHNR and CDR2 is FQNEAQ (reference sequence).

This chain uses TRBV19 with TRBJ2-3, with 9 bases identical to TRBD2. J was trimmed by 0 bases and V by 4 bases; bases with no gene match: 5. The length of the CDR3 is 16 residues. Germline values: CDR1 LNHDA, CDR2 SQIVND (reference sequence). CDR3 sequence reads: CASSTGLATSTDTQYF. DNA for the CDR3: TGTGCCAGTAGTACCGGACTAGCGACTAGCACAGATACGCAGTATTTT.

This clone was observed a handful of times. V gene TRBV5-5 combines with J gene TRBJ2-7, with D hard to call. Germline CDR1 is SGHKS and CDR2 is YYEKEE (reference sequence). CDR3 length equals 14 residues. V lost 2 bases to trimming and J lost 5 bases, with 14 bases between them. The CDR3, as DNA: TGTGCCAGCAGCTTACGCCTCGCATCGGACGAGCAGTACTTC. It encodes CASSLRLASDEQYF.

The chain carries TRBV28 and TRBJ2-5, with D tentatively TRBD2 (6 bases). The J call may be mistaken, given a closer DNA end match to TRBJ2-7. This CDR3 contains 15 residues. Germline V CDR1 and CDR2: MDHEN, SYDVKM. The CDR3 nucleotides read TGTGCCAGCAGTTTAAGCGTTGATTCCGGGAGCGAGCAGTACTTC. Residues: CASSLSVDSGSEQYF.

Here the CDR3 DNA reads TGTGCCAGCAGTTTAGGGGATAGGACTGAAGCTTTCTTT. This codes for CASSLGDRTEAFF. The genes are TRBV28 and TRBJ1-1; D call uncertain. CDR3 size: 13 residues. Trimming pared 2 bases from V and 5 bases from J, leaving 9 bases between. Germline loops: CDR1 MDHEN, CDR2 SYDVKM.

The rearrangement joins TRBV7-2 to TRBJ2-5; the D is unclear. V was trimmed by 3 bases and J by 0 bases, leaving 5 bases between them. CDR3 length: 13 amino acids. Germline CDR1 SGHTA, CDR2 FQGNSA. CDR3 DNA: TGTGCCAGCAGCTTGACATACCAAGAGACCCAGTACTTC. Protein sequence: CASSLTYQETQYF.

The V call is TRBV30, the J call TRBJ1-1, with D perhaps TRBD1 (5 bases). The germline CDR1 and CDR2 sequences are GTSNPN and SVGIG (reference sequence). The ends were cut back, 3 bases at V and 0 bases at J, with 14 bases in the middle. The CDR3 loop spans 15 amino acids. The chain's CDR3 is CAWRKKGPMNTEAFF. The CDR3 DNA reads TGTGCCTGGAGAAAAAAGGGGCCTATGAACACTGAAGCTTTCTTT.

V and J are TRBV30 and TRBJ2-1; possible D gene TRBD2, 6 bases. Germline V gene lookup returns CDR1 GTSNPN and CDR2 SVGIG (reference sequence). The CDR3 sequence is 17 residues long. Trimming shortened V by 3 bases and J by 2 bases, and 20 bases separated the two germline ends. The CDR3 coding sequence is TGTGCCTGGAGGGGAACCAAGCCGGGACTCACCTACAATGAGCAGTTCTTC. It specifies CAWRGTKPGLTYNEQFF.

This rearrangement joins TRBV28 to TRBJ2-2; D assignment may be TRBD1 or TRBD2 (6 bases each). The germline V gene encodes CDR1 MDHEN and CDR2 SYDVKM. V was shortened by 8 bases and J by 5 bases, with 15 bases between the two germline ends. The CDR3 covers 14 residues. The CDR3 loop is CASGGGGRTGELFF. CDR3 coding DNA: TGTGCCAGCGGTGGAGGGGGAAGGACCGGGGAGCTGTTTTTT.

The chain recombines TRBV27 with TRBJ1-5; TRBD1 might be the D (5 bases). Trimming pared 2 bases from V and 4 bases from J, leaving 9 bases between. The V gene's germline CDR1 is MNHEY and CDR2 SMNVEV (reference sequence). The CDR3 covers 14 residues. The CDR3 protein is CASSLVRGNQPQHF. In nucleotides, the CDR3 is TGTGCCAGCAGTTTAGTTAGGGGTAATCAGCCCCAGCATTTT.

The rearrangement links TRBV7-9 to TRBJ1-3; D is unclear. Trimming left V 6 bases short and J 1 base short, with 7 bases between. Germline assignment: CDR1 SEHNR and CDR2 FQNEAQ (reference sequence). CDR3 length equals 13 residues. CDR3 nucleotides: TGTGCCAGCAGGTCGGGGTCTGGAAACACCATATATTTT. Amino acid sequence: CASRSGSGNTIYF.

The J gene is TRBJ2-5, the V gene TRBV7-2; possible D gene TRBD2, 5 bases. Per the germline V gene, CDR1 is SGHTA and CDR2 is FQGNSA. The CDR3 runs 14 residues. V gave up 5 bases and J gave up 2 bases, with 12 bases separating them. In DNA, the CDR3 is TGTGCCAGCAGCCCGCCGGGGAGACAAGAGACCCAGTACTTC. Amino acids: CASSPPGRQETQYF.

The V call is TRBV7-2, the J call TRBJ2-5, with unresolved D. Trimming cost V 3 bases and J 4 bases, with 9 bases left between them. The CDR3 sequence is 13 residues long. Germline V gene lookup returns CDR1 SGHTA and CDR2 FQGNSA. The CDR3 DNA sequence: TGTGCCAGCAGCTTTAGGGTCGGAGAGACCCAGTACTTC. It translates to CASSFRVGETQYF. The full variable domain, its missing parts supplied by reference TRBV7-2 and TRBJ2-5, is GAGVSQSPSNKVTEKGKDVELRCDPISGHTALYWYRQSLGQGLEFLIYFQGNSAPDKSGLPSDRFSAERTGGSVSTLTIQRTQQEDSAVYLCASSFRVGETQYFGPGTRLLVL.

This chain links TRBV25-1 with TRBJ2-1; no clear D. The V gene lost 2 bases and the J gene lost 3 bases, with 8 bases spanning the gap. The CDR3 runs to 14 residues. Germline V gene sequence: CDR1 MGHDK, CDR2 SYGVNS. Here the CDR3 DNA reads TGTGCCAGCAGTGAACTCCAAAGCTACAATGAGCAGTTCTTC. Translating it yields CASSELQSYNEQFF.